Listed below are T cell receptor beta chains from one sample, sequenced in a study of blood T cell repertoires in COVID-19. The repertoire was sequenced with immunoSEQ multiplex PCR; TCRdb's copy has only in-frame clones and lacks some. Of 350,000 to 450,000 clones in the sample, approximately 90% were seen once. Specimen: PBMCs or T cells enriched from blood (not recorded which). These receptors originate from a woman aged 40 to 50 who had been exposed to COVID-19. CDR3s include the opening cysteine and the closing phenylalanine or tryptophan. The order of the fields is clone size, CDR3 length, D gene, V gene, J gene, CDR3 protein, CDR3 DNA. D genes are given only for firm matches. Size is omitted from some rows. Given values are once, few, many or a class for expanded clones.

abundance: once; len: 15; d_gene: TRBD2; v_gene: TRBV5-4; j_gene: TRBJ2-1; CDR3aa: CASSLTSGRLNEQFF; CDR3nt: TGTGCCAGCAGCCTGACTAGCGGGAGGCTAAATGAGCAGTTCTTC
abundance: NA; len: 13; d_gene: TRBD1; v_gene: TRBV19; j_gene: TRBJ2-6; CDR3aa: CASRGPGANVLTF; CDR3nt: TGTGCCAGCAGGGGGCCTGGGGCCAACGTCCTGACTTTC
abundance: once; len: 13; d_gene: NA; v_gene: TRBV6-4; j_gene: TRBJ2-2; CDR3aa: CASRPAVTGELFF; CDR3nt: TGTGCCAGCAGGCCCGCGGTCACCGGGGAGCTGTTTTTT
abundance: few; len: 13; d_gene: NA; v_gene: TRBV7-9; j_gene: TRBJ2-7; CDR3aa: CASSLNTAYEQYF; CDR3nt: TGTGCCAGCAGCTTAAATACAGCCTACGAGCAGTACTTC
abundance: NA; len: 16; d_gene: NA; v_gene: TRBV5-1; j_gene: TRBJ1-1; CDR3aa: CASSLAPTEGDTEAFF; CDR3nt: TGCGCCAGCAGCTTGGCCCCTACGGAGGGCGATACTGAAGCTTTCTTT
abundance: NA; len: 13; d_gene: NA; v_gene: TRBV5-6; j_gene: TRBJ1-2; CDR3aa: CASTAGQFYGYTF; CDR3nt: TGTGCCAGCACCGCAGGACAGTTCTATGGCTACACCTTC
abundance: NA; len: 14; d_gene: TRBD2; v_gene: TRBV19; j_gene: TRBJ2-5; CDR3aa: CATGASGSTETQYF; CDR3nt: TGTGCCACCGGGGCTAGCGGGAGTACCGAGACCCAGTACTTC
abundance: NA; len: 13; d_gene: NA; v_gene: TRBV19; j_gene: TRBJ1-5; CDR3aa: CASSHRTNQPQHF; CDR3nt: TGTGCCAGTAGCCACAGGACCAATCAGCCCCAGCATTTT
abundance: NA; len: 15; d_gene: TRBD1; v_gene: TRBV29-1; j_gene: TRBJ2-3; CDR3aa: CSVGHRGRVADTQYF; CDR3nt: TGCAGCGTTGGGCACAGGGGGCGAGTGGCAGATACGCAGTATTTT
abundance: NA; len: 12; d_gene: NA; v_gene: TRBV12-3/TRBV12-4; j_gene: TRBJ1-2; CDR3aa: CASSRRGAGYTF; CDR3nt: TGTGCCAGCAGTCGCAGGGGCGCTGGCTACACCTTC
abundance: NA; len: 17; d_gene: TRBD2; v_gene: TRBV5-1; j_gene: TRBJ2-1; CDR3aa: CASSLAGLAGAYNEQFF; CDR3nt: TGCGCCAGCAGCTTGGCCGGACTAGCGGGGGCCTACAATGAGCAGTTCTTC
abundance: NA; len: 13; d_gene: TRBD2; v_gene: TRBV15; j_gene: TRBJ2-2; CDR3aa: CATSRTSTGELFF; CDR3nt: TGTGCCACCAGCCGGACTAGCACCGGGGAGCTGTTTTTT
abundance: NA; len: 14; d_gene: NA; v_gene: TRBV30; j_gene: TRBJ2-7; CDR3aa: CAWGPPLSSYEQYF; CDR3nt: TGTGCCTGGGGACCTCCCCTAAGCTCCTACGAGCAGTACTTC
abundance: once; len: 16; d_gene: NA; v_gene: TRBV30; j_gene: TRBJ1-6; CDR3aa: CAWSSSGGTYNSPLHF; CDR3nt: TGTGCCTGGAGTTCGTCGGGGGGCACCTATAATTCACCCCTCCACTTT
abundance: NA; len: 14; d_gene: TRBD1; v_gene: TRBV7-2; j_gene: TRBJ1-2; CDR3aa: CASTARGRGYGYTF; CDR3nt: TGTGCCAGCACCGCCAGGGGGCGCGGGTACGGCTACACCTTC
abundance: NA; len: 14; d_gene: NA; v_gene: TRBV5-5; j_gene: TRBJ2-7; CDR3aa: CASSLDDRIYEQYF; CDR3nt: TGTGCCAGCAGCTTGGACGACAGGATCTACGAGCAGTACTTC
abundance: NA; len: 16; d_gene: TRBD2; v_gene: TRBV5-5; j_gene: TRBJ2-7; CDR3aa: CASTRGRAGDSYEQYF; CDR3nt: TGTGCCAGCACCCGGGGTCGAGCGGGAGACTCCTACGAGCAGTACTTC
abundance: NA; len: 15; d_gene: TRBD1; v_gene: TRBV11-2; j_gene: TRBJ1-4; CDR3aa: CASSSRDRGREKLFF; CDR3nt: TGTGCCAGCAGCTCCAGGGACAGGGGGCGAGAAAAACTGTTTTTT
abundance: NA; len: 15; d_gene: TRBD2; v_gene: TRBV5-5; j_gene: TRBJ2-1; CDR3aa: CASSLVGTRYYEQFF; CDR3nt: TGTGCCAGCAGCTTGGTCGGGACTAGGTACTATGAGCAGTTCTTC
abundance: NA; len: 16; d_gene: TRBD2; v_gene: TRBV19; j_gene: TRBJ2-1; CDR3aa: CASSQRGGARPNEQFF; CDR3nt: TGTGCCAGTAGTCAGCGGGGGGGCGCCCGCCCCAATGAGCAGTTCTTC
abundance: NA; len: 15; d_gene: NA; v_gene: TRBV6-2/TRBV6-3; j_gene: TRBJ2-1; CDR3aa: CASSWTVTGYNEQFF; CDR3nt: TGTGCCAGCAGCTGGACAGTTACGGGATACAATGAGCAGTTCTTC
abundance: NA; len: 13; d_gene: NA; v_gene: TRBV7-2; j_gene: TRBJ2-5; CDR3aa: CASSYSGQETQYF; CDR3nt: TGTGCCAGCAGCTATAGCGGACAAGAGACCCAGTACTTC
abundance: once; len: 12; d_gene: NA; v_gene: TRBV29-1; j_gene: TRBJ1-2; CDR3aa: CSVLRSQGGYTF; CDR3nt: TGCAGCGTTTTACGCTCGCAGGGGGGCTACACCTTC
abundance: once; len: 16; d_gene: NA; v_gene: TRBV6-1; j_gene: TRBJ2-7; CDR3aa: CASSEVPGPSSYEQYF; CDR3nt: TGTGCCAGCAGTGAAGTTCCAGGTCCCAGCTCCTACGAGCAGTACTTC
abundance: NA; len: 18; d_gene: NA; v_gene: TRBV10-3; j_gene: TRBJ2-3; CDR3aa: CATGERGRRGAGTDTQYF; CDR3nt: TGTGCCACCGGGGAGAGGGGAAGACGGGGGGCCGGCACAGATACGCAGTATTTT
abundance: NA; len: 19; d_gene: TRBD1; v_gene: TRBV18; j_gene: TRBJ2-3; CDR3aa: CASSPSAGGQGASTDTQYF; CDR3nt: TGTGCCAGCTCACCAAGCGCCGGTGGACAGGGGGCGAGCACAGATACGCAGTATTTT
abundance: NA; len: 13; d_gene: NA; v_gene: TRBV5-1; j_gene: TRBJ1-1; CDR3aa: CASSLKINTEAFF; CDR3nt: TGCGCCAGCAGCCTAAAGATAAACACTGAAGCTTTCTTT
abundance: NA; len: 18; d_gene: TRBD2; v_gene: TRBV18; j_gene: TRBJ2-1; CDR3aa: CASSLTRTSRGIWNEQFF; CDR3nt: TGTGCCAGCTCACTCACGCGGACTAGCCGGGGAATATGGAATGAGCAGTTCTTC
abundance: NA; len: 14; d_gene: TRBD2; v_gene: TRBV7-2; j_gene: TRBJ2-1; CDR3aa: CASSRGLARNEQFF; CDR3nt: TGTGCCAGCAGCAGAGGACTAGCGCGAAATGAGCAGTTCTTC
abundance: NA; len: 15; d_gene: TRBD1; v_gene: TRBV3-1/TRBV3-2; j_gene: TRBJ1-2; CDR3aa: CASSLRTTGGYGYTF; CDR3nt: TGTGCCAGCAGCCTTCGAACGACAGGGGGCTATGGCTACACCTTC
abundance: NA; len: 14; d_gene: TRBD2; v_gene: TRBV27; j_gene: TRBJ2-7; CDR3aa: CASQRTSETYEQYF; CDR3nt: TGTGCCAGCCAAAGGACTAGCGAGACCTACGAGCAGTACTTC
abundance: NA; len: 14; d_gene: NA; v_gene: TRBV7-9; j_gene: TRBJ1-1; CDR3aa: CASIKGAGHTEAFF; CDR3nt: TGTGCCAGCATCAAGGGTGCGGGCCACACTGAAGCTTTCTTT
abundance: NA; len: 15; d_gene: TRBD1; v_gene: TRBV5-1; j_gene: TRBJ2-5; CDR3aa: CASSFGGTGEETQYF; CDR3nt: TGCGCCAGCAGCTTTGGTGGGACAGGGGAAGAGACCCAGTACTTC
abundance: once; len: 13; d_gene: NA; v_gene: TRBV11-3; j_gene: TRBJ1-1; CDR3aa: CASTPLMNTEAFF; CDR3nt: TGTGCCAGCACCCCACTAATGAACACTGAAGCTTTCTTT
abundance: NA; len: 15; d_gene: NA; v_gene: TRBV27; j_gene: TRBJ1-6; CDR3aa: CASSQRGNGNSPLHF; CDR3nt: TGTGCCAGCAGTCAAAGGGGGAACGGAAATTCACCCCTCCACTTT
abundance: NA; len: 16; d_gene: NA; v_gene: TRBV7-2; j_gene: TRBJ1-6; CDR3aa: CASSLGVRGGNSPLHF; CDR3nt: TGTGCCAGCAGCTTAGGGGTTCGCGGGGGCAATTCACCCCTCCACTTT
abundance: few; len: 12; d_gene: NA; v_gene: TRBV7-9; j_gene: TRBJ1-4; CDR3aa: CASSFAGEKLFF; CDR3nt: TGTGCCAGCAGCTTTGCGGGGGAAAAACTGTTTTTT
abundance: NA; len: 11; d_gene: NA; v_gene: TRBV24-1; j_gene: TRBJ2-1; CDR3aa: CATEGTDEQFF; CDR3nt: TGTGCCACCGAAGGGACTGATGAGCAGTTCTTC
abundance: NA; len: 14; d_gene: TRBD1; v_gene: TRBV19; j_gene: TRBJ2-5; CDR3aa: CASSTRDREETQYF; CDR3nt: TGTGCCAGTAGTACCCGGGACAGGGAAGAGACCCAGTACTTC
abundance: NA; len: 17; d_gene: TRBD1; v_gene: TRBV18; j_gene: TRBJ1-6; CDR3aa: CASSPTAGTGFNPPLHF; CDR3nt: TGTGCCAGCTCCCCAACCGCGGGGACAGGGTTTAATCCACCCCTCCACTTT
abundance: once; len: 13; d_gene: NA; v_gene: TRBV12-3/TRBV12-4; j_gene: TRBJ2-5; CDR3aa: CASSLGGLGTQYF; CDR3nt: TGTGCCAGCAGTTTGGGAGGACTTGGGACCCAGTACTTC
abundance: NA; len: 16; d_gene: NA; v_gene: TRBV7-9; j_gene: TRBJ1-4; CDR3aa: CASSYPRDATNEKLFF; CDR3nt: TGTGCCAGCAGCTACCCCCGGGATGCAACTAATGAAAAACTGTTTTTT
abundance: NA; len: 15; d_gene: TRBD2; v_gene: TRBV4-2; j_gene: TRBJ2-5; CDR3aa: CASSQATSGQETQYF; CDR3nt: TGTGCCAGCAGCCAAGCGACTAGCGGCCAAGAGACCCAGTACTTC
abundance: NA; len: 15; d_gene: NA; v_gene: TRBV7-2; j_gene: TRBJ1-2; CDR3aa: CASSRRLTANYGYTF; CDR3nt: TGTGCCAGCAGTCGAAGACTGACAGCTAACTATGGCTACACCTTC
abundance: NA; len: 14; d_gene: NA; v_gene: TRBV30; j_gene: TRBJ2-5; CDR3aa: CAWGEGAGGETQYF; CDR3nt: TGTGCCTGGGGTGAAGGAGCGGGTGGAGAGACCCAGTACTTC